The sequence of this TCR beta chain was determined in a study of early T cells in non-severe SARS-CoV-2 infection. This CDR3 comprises 14 residues. The germline V gene has CDR1 LNHNV and CDR2 YYDKDF (reference sequence). The V end was cut by 5 bases, the J end by 0 bases, with 7 bases between. Individually, cDNA molecules had unique molecular identifiers attached to them. TCRdb reprocessed the 5' RACE reads with MiXCR, giving one entry per CDR3 protein. The sample carries 65,000 to 75,000 distinct CDR3 sequences, about 4.9% recorded once. This clonotype occurred many times. Its antigen is unidentified. Study-wide points: Lookups in VDJdb leaned toward anti-spike CD8 responses and missed private and CD4 specificities.

The rearrangement joins TRBV15 to TRBJ1-4; D gene unclear. The sequence came from an adult who was a healthcare worker with PCR-confirmed SARS-CoV-2 infection or an uninfected control (not recorded which). The donor label of this sample is uncertain. This specimen was whole blood, taken at baseline. CDR3 loop: CATSRSATNEKLFF. The CDR3 coding sequence is TGTGCCACCAGCCGCAGTGCAACTAATGAAAAACTGTTTTTT.